The rows below give T cell receptor beta chains drawn from one sample of a study of T-cell reconstitution after alpha-beta-depleted transplantation in children. TCRdb redid the calling of the PCR reads with MiXCR, one entry per CDR3 protein. The table includes approximately 650,000 distinct CDR3 sequences, under 15% detected once. Specimen: PBMCs, collected before TCRalphabeta/CD19-depleted stem cell transplant. The receptors come from a girl aged 2 to 9 with congenital amegakaryocytic thrombocytopenia, due to receive a stem cell transplant. Each CDR3 is given with its conserved first and last residue.

v_call: TRBV4-1
j_call: TRBJ2-7
cdr3_aa: CASSQDVGGPYEQYF

v_call: TRBV5-1
j_call: TRBJ2-7
cdr3_aa: CASSSYRDGIYEQYF

v_call: TRBV6-5
j_call: TRBJ1-1
cdr3_aa: CASSYGQAHNTEAFF

v_call: TRBV24-1
j_call: TRBJ1-2
cdr3_aa: CATSGRSGYGYTF

v_call: TRBV20-1
j_call: TRBJ2-1
cdr3_aa: CSAASGTSGSGSYNEQFF

v_call: TRBV7-9
j_call: TRBJ2-5
cdr3_aa: CASSLGDAEETQYF

v_call: TRBV7-8
j_call: TRBJ2-3
cdr3_aa: CASSSRTQMFTDTQYF

v_call: TRBV5-1
j_call: TRBJ2-1
cdr3_aa: CASSLTSRYNEQFF

v_call: TRBV28
j_call: TRBJ2-7
cdr3_aa: CASRQGFDYEQYF

v_call: TRBV12-3/TRBV12-4
j_call: TRBJ2-3
cdr3_aa: CASSSPGQVPDTQYF

v_call: TRBV15
j_call: TRBJ2-2
cdr3_aa: CATSRVKESPNTGELFF

v_call: TRBV7-2
j_call: TRBJ1-6
cdr3_aa: CASSSDRHRSPLHF